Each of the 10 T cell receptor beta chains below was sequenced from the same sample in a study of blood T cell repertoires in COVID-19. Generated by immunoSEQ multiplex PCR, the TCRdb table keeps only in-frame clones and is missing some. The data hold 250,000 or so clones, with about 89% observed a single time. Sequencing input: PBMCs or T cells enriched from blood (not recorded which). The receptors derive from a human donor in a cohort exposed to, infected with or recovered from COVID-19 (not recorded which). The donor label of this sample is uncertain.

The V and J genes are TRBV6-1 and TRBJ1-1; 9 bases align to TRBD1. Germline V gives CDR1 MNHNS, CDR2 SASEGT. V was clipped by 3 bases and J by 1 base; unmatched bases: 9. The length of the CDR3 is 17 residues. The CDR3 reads CASSDPGQGAWNTEAFF. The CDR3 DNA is TGTGCCAGCAGTGATCCGGGACAGGGAGCCTGGAACACTGAAGCTTTCTTT.

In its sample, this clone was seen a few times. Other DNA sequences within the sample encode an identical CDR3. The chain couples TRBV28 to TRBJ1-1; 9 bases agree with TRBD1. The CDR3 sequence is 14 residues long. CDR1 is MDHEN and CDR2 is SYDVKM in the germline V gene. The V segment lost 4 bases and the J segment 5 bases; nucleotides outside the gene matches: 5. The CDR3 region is CASSSGQGRTEAFF. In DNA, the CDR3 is TGTGCCAGCAGTTCAGGACAGGGGAGGACTGAAGCTTTCTTT.

In nucleotides, the CDR3 is TGCGCCAGCAGCCTACGGACTAGCGGGGGGTCGACAGATACGCAGTATTTT. It codes for CASSLRTSGGSTDTQYF. The V and J genes are TRBV5-1 and TRBJ2-3, with 14 bases matching TRBD2. The length of the CDR3 is 17 residues. The germline V gene has CDR1 SGHRS and CDR2 YFSETQ. The ends lost 4 bases at V and 3 bases at J; junction bases unmatched: 7.

This chain's CDR3 is CASSLDGGGTDTQYF. The CDR3 DNA is TGTGCCAGCAGCTTGGACGGGGGGGGCACAGATACGCAGTATTTT. This chain joins TRBV7-2 and TRBJ2-3; 8 bases are a match to TRBD2. Germline CDR1 reads SGHTA; CDR2 reads FQGNSA. This CDR3 is 15 amino acids long. The J segment lost 1 base and the V segment lost 3 bases, leaving 3 bases of the junction unmatched.

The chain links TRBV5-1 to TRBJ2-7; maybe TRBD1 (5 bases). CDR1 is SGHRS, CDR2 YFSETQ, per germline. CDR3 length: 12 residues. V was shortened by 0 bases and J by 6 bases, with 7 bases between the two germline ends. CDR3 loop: CASSLVGAEQYF. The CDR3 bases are TGCGCCAGCAGCTTGGTAGGGGCCGAGCAGTACTTC.

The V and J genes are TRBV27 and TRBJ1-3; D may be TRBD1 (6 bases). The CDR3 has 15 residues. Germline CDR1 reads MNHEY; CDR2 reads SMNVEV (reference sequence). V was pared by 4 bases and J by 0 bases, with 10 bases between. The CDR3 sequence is CASSSDRSSGNTIYF. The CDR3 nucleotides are TGTGCCAGCAGTTCTGACAGGAGCTCTGGAAACACCATATATTTT.

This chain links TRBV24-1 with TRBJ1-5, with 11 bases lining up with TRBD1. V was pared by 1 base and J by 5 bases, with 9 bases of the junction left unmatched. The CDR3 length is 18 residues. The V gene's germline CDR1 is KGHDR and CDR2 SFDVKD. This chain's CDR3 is CATSDFPDRGRWDQPQHF. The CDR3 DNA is TGTGCCACCAGTGATTTCCCGGACAGGGGGCGATGGGATCAGCCCCAGCATTTT.

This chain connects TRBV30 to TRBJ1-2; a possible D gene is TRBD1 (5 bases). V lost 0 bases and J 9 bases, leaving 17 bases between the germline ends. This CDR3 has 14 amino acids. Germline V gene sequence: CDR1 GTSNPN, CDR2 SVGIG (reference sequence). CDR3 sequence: CAWSVGRAARSYTF. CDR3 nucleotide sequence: TGTGCCTGGAGTGTGGGCAGGGCCGCTAGGAGCTACACCTTC.

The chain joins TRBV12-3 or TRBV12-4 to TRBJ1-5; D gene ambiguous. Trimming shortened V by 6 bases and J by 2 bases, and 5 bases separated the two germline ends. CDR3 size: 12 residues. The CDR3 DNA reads TGTGCCAGCAGCCAGGGCAATCAGCCCCAGCATTTT. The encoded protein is CASSQGNQPQHF.

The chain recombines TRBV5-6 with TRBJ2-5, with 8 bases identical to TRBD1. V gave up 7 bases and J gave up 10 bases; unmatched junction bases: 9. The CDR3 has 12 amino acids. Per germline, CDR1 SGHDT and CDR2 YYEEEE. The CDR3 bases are TGTGCCAGCGGTACAGGGGGTAAGGACCAGTACTTC. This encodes CASGTGGKDQYF.